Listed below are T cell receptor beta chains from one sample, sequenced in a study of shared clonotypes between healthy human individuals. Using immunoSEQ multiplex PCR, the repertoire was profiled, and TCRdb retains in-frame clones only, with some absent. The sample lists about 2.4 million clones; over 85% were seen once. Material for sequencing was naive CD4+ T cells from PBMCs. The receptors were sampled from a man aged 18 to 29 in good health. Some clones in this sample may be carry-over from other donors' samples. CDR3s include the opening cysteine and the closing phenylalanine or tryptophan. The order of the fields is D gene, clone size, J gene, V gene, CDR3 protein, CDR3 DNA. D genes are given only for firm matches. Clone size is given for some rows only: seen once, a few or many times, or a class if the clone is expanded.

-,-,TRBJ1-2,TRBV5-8,CASSLGGAGSGYTF,TGTGCCAGCAGCTTGGGGGGCGCGGGGAGCGGCTACACCTTC
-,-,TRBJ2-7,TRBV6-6,CASSYSGEVQYF,TGTGCCAGCAGTTACTCAGGGGAAGTGCAGTACTTC
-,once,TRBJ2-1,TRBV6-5,CASSWRGNEQFF,TGTGCCAGCAGTTGGAGAGGGAATGAGCAGTTCTTC
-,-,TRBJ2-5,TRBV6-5,CASSYSGGETQYF,TGTGCCAGCAGTTACTCAGGAGGAGAGACCCAGTACTTC
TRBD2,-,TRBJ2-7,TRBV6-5,CASIIGGSLDEQYF,TGTGCCAGCATTATTGGCGGGAGTCTGGACGAGCAGTACTTC
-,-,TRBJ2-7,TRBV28,CASSTGSEGSYEQYF,TGTGCCAGCAGTACCGGATCAGAGGGCTCCTACGAGCAGTACTTC
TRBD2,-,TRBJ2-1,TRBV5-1,CASSRLMAGEAEQFF,TGCGCCAGCAGCCGCCTCATGGCGGGAGAAGCCGAGCAGTTCTTC
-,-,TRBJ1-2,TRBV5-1,CASSFGGGYGYTF,TGCGCCAGCAGCTTCGGTGGCGGCTATGGCTACACCTTC
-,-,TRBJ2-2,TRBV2,CASGKGLDTGELFF,TGTGCCAGCGGGAAGGGGCTGGACACCGGGGAGCTGTTTTTT
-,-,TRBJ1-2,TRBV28,CASSLAGGVNYGYTF,TGTGCCAGCAGTCTCGCTGGGGGGGTTAACTATGGCTACACCTTC
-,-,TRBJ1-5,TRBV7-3,CASRSGINSNQPQHF,TGTGCCAGCAGGTCGGGGATTAATAGCAATCAGCCCCAGCATTTT
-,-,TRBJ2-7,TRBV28,CASRPGSNYEQYF,TGTGCCAGCAGACCGGGGTCGAATTACGAGCAGTACTTC
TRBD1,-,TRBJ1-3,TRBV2,CASSIRAGTGGVSSGNTIYF,TGTGCCAGCAGTATACGAGCCGGGACAGGGGGCGTCAGCTCTGGAAACACCATATATTTT
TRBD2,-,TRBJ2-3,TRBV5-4,CASLQREGADTQYF,TGTGCCAGCCTTCAGCGGGAGGGAGCAGATACGCAGTATTTT
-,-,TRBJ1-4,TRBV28,CASSSGTAEKLFF,TGTGCCAGCAGTTCCGGGACGGCGGAAAAACTGTTTTTT
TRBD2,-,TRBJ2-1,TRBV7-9,CASREASGGFNEQFF,TGTGCCAGCAGGGAGGCTAGCGGGGGATTCAATGAGCAGTTCTTC
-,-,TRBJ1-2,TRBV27,CASSPYTGQIGYTF,TGTGCCAGCAGTCCATACACCGGACAGATCGGCTACACCTTC
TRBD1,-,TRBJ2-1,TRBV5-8,CASSLTGGVHNEQFF,TGTGCCAGCAGCCTGACAGGGGGTGTACACAATGAGCAGTTCTTC
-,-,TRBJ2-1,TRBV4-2,CASSQYPLSYNEQFF,TGTGCCAGCAGCCAATACCCTCTCTCCTACAATGAGCAGTTCTTC
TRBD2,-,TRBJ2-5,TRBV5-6,CASSILAGRQETQYF,TGTGCCAGCAGCATCCTAGCGGGACGACAAGAGACCCAGTACTTC
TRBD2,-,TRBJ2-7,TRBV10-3,CAISEPGLAGGPEQYF,TGTGCCATCAGTGAGCCGGGACTAGCGGGAGGGCCCGAGCAGTACTTC
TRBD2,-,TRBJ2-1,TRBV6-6,CASTGTSGRLNEQFF,TGTGCCAGCACAGGGACTAGCGGGAGATTAAATGAGCAGTTCTTC
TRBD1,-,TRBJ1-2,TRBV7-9,CASSLQTGVGYTF,TGTGCCAGCAGCTTACAGACAGGGGTAGGCTACACCTTC
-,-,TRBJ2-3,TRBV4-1,CASSQVGSMGDTQYF,TGCGCCAGCAGCCAAGTCGGATCCATGGGGGATACGCAGTATTTT
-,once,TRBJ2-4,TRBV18,CASSPPVWAGGAKNIQYF,TGTGCCAGCTCACCACCGGTATGGGCAGGGGGGGCCAAAAACATTCAGTACTTC
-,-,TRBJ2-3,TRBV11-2,CASSFLGTGGDTQYF,TGTGCCAGCAGCTTCCTTGGAACCGGAGGGGATACGCAGTATTTT
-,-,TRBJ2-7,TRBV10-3,CAISSSPGEDEQYF,TGTGCCATCAGTTCCAGCCCGGGGGAGGACGAGCAGTACTTC
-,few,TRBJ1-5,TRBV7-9,CASSLGFEGNQPQHF,TGTGCCAGCAGCTTAGGGTTCGAGGGGAATCAGCCCCAGCATTTT
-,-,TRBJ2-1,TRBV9,CASSVATGGAGVGPGEQFF,TGTGCCAGCAGCGTAGCTACAGGGGGAGCGGGAGTGGGCCCAGGGGAGCAGTTCTTC
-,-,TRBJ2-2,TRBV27,CASSPPQGINTGELFF,TGTGCCAGCAGTCCCCCGCAGGGGATTAACACCGGGGAGCTGTTTTTT
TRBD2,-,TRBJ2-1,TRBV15,CATAGTSGRSSYNEQFF,TGTGCCACCGCCGGGACTAGCGGGAGGAGCTCCTACAATGAGCAGTTCTTC
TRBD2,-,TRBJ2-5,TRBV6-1,CASSRKAGGLETQYF,TGTGCCAGCAGTCGAAAAGCGGGAGGGTTAGAGACCCAGTACTTC
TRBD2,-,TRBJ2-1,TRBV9,CASSVTSGRLDEQFF,TGTGCCAGCAGCGTGACTAGCGGGAGATTGGATGAGCAGTTCTTC
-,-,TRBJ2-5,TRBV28,CASTRDTQETQYF,TGTGCCAGCACCCGGGACACCCAAGAGACCCAGTACTTC